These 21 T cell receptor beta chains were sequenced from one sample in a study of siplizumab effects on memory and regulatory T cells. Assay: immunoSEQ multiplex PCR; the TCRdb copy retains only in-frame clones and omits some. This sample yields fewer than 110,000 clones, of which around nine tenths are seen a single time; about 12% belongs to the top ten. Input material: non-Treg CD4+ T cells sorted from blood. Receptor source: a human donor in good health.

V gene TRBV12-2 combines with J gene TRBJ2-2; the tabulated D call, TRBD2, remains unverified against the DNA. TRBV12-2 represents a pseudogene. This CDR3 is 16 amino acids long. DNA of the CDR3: TGTGCAAGTCGCTTAGTGCAGCGGGGAAACACCGGGGAGCTGTTTTTT. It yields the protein CASRLVQRGNTGELFF.

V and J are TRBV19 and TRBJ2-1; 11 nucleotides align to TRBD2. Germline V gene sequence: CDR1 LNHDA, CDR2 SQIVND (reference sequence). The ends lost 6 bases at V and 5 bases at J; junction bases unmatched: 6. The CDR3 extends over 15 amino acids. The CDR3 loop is CASSRLAGRDNEQFF. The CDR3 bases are TGTGCCAGTAGCCGACTAGCGGGACGCGACAATGAGCAGTTCTTC.

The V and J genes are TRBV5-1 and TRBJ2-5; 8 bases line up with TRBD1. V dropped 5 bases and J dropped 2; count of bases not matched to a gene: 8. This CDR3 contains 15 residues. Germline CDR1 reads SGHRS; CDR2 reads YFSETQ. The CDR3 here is CASRPLTGGQETQYF. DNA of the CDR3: TGCGCCAGCAGGCCCCTAACAGGGGGACAAGAGACCCAGTACTTC.

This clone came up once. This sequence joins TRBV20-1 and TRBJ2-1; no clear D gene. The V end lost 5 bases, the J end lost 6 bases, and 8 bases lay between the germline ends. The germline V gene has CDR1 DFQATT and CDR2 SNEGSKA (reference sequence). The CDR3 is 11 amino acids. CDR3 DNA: TGCAGTGCTCGACTGGGCAATGAGCAGTTCTTC. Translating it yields CSARLGNEQFF.

The CDR3 spells CASKGAGTTGTEAFF. CDR3 DNA sequence: TGTGCCAGTAAGGGGGCAGGGACAACGGGCACTGAAGCTTTCTTT. The chain is built from TRBV19 and TRBJ1-1; TRBD1 aligns across 7 bases. The CDR3 covers 15 residues. After removal of 7 bases from V and 4 bases from J, the junction contained 12 bases not matched to a gene. Per the germline V gene, CDR1 is LNHDA and CDR2 is SQIVND (reference sequence). Full variable domain (remainder filled in from reference TRBV19 and TRBJ1-1): DGGITQSPKYLFRKEGQNVTLSCEQNLNHDAMYWYRQDPGQGLRLIYYSQIVNDFQKGDIAEGYSVSREKKESFPLTVTSAQKNPTAFYLCASKGAGTTGTEAFFGQGTRLTVV.

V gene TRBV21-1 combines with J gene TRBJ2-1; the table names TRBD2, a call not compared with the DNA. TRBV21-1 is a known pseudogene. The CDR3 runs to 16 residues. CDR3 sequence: CASSNLELAYYNEQFF. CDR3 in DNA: TGTGCCAGCAGCAACCTTGAACTAGCTTACTACAATGAGCAGTTCTTC.

The CDR3 region has the DNA TGTGCCTGGAGTACGGACGTAGATACGCAGTATTTT. This encodes CAWSTDVDTQYF. This rearrangement joins TRBV30 to TRBJ2-3; D not resolved. CDR1 and CDR2 from the germline V gene are GTSNPN and SVGIG (reference sequence). The CDR3 spans 12 residues. V gave up 2 bases and J gave up 5 bases, with 8 bases separating them.

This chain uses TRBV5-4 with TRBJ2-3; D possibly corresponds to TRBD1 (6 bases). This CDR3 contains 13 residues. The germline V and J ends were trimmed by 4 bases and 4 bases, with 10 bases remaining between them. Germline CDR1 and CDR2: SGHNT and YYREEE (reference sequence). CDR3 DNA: TGTGCCAGCAGCACACAGGGCGCAGATACGCAGTATTTT. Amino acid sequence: CASSTQGADTQYF.

This CDR3 reads CASSLAGGTGWYEQYF. The CDR3, as DNA: TGTGCCAGCAGCTTAGCGGGGGGGACAGGGTGGTACGAGCAGTACTTC. The rearrangement links TRBV7-2 to TRBJ2-7; TRBD1 matches 9 bases. The CDR3 consists of 16 residues. V gave up 0 bases and J gave up 4 bases; unmatched junction bases: 7. CDR1 is SGHTA, CDR2 FQGNSA, per germline.

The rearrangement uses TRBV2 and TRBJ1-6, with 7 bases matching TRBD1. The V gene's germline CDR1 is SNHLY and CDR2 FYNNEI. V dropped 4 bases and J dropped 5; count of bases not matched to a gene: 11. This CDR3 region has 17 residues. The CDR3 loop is CASSAFSGGRNNSPLHF. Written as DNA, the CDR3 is TGTGCCAGCAGTGCTTTCTCAGGGGGGCGGAATAATTCACCCCTCCACTTT.

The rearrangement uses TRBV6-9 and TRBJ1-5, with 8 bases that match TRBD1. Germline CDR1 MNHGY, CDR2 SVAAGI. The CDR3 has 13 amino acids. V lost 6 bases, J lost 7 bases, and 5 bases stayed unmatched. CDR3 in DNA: TGTGCCAGCAGAAGAACAGGGGGGCAGCCCCAGCATTTT. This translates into CASRRTGGQPQHF.

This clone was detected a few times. The CDR3 sequence: CASSPRSGPYNEQFF. The CDR3 bases are TGTGCCAGCAGCCCCCGATCCGGCCCGTACAATGAGCAGTTCTTC. This chain joins TRBV9 and TRBJ2-1; D is undetermined. The CDR3 totals 15 residues. CDR1 and CDR2 (germline): SGDLS, YYNGEE. Deletions cut 4 bases from V and 4 bases from J, with 15 bases between.

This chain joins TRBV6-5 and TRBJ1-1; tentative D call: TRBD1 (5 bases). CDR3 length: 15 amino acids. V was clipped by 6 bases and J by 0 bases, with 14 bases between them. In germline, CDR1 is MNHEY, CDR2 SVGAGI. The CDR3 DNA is TGTGCCAGCAGGTTGACCGGGACGGTGAACACTGAAGCTTTCTTT. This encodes CASRLTGTVNTEAFF.

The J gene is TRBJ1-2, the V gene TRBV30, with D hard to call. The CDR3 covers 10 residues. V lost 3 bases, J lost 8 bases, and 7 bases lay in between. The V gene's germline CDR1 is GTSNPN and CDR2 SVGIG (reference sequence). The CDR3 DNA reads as TGTGCCTGGAGCAAAGCAGGCTACACCTTC. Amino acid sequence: CAWSKAGYTF.

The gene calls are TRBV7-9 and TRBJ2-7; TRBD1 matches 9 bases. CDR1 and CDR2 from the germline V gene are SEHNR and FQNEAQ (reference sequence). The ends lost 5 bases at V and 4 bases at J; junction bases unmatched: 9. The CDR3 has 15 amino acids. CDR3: CASSTSGQGFYEQYF. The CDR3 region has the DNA TGTGCCAGCAGCACCTCGGGACAGGGTTTTTACGAGCAGTACTTC.

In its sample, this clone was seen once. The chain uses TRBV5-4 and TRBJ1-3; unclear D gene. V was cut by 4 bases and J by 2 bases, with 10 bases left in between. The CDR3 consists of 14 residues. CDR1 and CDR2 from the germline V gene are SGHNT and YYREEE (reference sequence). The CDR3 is CASSGNGAGNTIYF. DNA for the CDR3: TGTGCCAGCAGCGGAAACGGCGCTGGAAACACCATATATTTT. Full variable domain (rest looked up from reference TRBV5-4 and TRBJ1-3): ETGVTQSPTHLIKTRGQQVTLRCSSQSGHNTVSWYQQALGQGPQFIFQYYREEENGRGNFPPRFSGLQFPNYSSELNVNALELDDSALYLCASSGNGAGNTIYFGEGSWLTVV.

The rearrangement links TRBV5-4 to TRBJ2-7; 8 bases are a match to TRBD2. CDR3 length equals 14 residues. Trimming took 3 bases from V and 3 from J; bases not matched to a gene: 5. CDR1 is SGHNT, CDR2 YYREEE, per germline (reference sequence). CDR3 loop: CASSSGGVIYEQYF. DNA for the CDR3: TGTGCCAGCAGCTCGGGGGGGGTCATCTACGAGCAGTACTTC.

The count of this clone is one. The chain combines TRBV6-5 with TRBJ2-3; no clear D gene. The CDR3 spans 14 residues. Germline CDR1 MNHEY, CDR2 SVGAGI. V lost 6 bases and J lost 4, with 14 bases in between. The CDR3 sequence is CASSVPAFPDTQYF. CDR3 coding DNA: TGTGCCAGCAGCGTACCAGCGTTCCCAGATACGCAGTATTTT.

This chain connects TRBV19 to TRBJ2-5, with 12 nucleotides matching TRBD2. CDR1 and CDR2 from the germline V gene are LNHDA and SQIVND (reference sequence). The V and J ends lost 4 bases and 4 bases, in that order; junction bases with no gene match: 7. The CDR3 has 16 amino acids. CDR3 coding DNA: TGTGCCAGTAGTAGGACTAGCGGGACCACGTCAGAGACCCAGTACTTC. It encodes CASSRTSGTTSETQYF. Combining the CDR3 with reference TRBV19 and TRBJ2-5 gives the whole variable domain DGGITQSPKYLFRKEGQNVTLSCEQNLNHDAMYWYRQDPGQGLRLIYYSQIVNDFQKGDIAEGYSVSREKKESFPLTVTSAQKNPTAFYLCASSRTSGTTSETQYFGPGTRLLVL.

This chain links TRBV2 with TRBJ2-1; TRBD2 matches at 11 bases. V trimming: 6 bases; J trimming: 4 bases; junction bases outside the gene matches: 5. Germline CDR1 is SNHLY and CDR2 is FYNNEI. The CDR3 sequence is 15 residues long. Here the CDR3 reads CASRRLAGQYNEQFF. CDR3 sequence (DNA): TGTGCCAGCAGGAGACTAGCGGGACAGTACAATGAGCAGTTCTTC.

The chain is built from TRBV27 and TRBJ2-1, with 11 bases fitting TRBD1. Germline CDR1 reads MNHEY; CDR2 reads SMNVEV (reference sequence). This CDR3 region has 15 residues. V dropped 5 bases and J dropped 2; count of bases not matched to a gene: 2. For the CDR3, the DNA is TGTGCCAGCAGTAGGGGACAGGGGGCCTACAATGAGCAGTTCTTC. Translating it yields CASSRGQGAYNEQFF.